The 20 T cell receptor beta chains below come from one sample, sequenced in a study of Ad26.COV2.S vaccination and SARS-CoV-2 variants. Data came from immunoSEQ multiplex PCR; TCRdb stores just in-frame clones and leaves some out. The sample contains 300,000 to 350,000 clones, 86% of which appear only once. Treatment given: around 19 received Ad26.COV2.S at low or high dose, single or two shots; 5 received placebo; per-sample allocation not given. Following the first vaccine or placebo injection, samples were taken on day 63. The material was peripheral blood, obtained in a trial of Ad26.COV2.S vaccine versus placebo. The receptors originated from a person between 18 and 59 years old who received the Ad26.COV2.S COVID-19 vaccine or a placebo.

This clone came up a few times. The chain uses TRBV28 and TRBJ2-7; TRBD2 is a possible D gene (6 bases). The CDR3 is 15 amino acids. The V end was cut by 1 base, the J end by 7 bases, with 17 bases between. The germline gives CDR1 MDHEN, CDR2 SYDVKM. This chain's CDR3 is CASSLFPRLAREQYF. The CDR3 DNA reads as TGTGCCAGCAGTTTATTCCCCCGGCTAGCGCGTGAGCAGTACTTC.

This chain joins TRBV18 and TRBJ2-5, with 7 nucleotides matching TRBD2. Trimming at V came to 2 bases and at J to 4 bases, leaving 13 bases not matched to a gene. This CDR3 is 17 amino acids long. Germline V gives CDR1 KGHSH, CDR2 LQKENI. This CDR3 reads CASSPLKGLADGETQYF. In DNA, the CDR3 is TGTGCCAGCTCACCATTGAAAGGGCTAGCGGACGGAGAGACCCAGTACTTC.

CDR3 amino acids: CASARTGGFLGEAFF. CDR3 DNA: TGTGCCAGCGCCCGGACAGGGGGCTTTTTGGGTGAAGCTTTCTTT. The chain links TRBV19 to TRBJ1-1; the match to TRBD1 covers 11 bases. V lost 9 bases and J lost 7; bases outside the gene matches: 13. The CDR3 sequence is 15 residues long. CDR1 is LNHDA and CDR2 is SQIVND in the germline V gene (reference sequence).

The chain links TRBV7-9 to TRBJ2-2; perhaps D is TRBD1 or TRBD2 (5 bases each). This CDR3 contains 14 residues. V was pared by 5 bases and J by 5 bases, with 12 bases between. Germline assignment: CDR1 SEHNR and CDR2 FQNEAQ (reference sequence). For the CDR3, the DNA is TGTGCCAGCAGCCCCGGGGCATCGACCGGGGAGCTGTTTTTT. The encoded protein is CASSPGASTGELFF.

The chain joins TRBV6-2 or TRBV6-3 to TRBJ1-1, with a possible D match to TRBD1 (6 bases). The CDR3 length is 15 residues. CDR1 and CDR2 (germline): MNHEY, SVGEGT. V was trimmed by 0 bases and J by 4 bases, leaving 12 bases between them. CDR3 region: CASSYSLQGTTEAFF. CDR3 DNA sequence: TGTGCCAGCAGTTACTCCCTACAGGGTACCACTGAAGCTTTCTTT.

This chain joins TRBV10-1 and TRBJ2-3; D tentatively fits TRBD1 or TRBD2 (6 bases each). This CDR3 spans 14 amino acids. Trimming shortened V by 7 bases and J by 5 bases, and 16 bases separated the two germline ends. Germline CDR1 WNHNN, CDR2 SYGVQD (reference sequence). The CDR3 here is CASNPGAPGDTQYF. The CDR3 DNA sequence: TGCGCCAGCAACCCGGGGGCCCCAGGAGATACGCAGTATTTT.

CDR3 in amino acids: CASSLGLAGKGEQFF. The CDR3 region has the DNA TGTGCCAGCAGCTTAGGCCTAGCGGGAAAAGGTGAGCAGTTCTTC. V is TRBV7-9 and J is TRBJ2-1, with 9 bases aligning to TRBD2. This CDR3 contains 15 residues. Germline V gene lookup returns CDR1 SEHNR and CDR2 FQNEAQ (reference sequence). V shed 1 base and J 9 bases; nucleotides not matched to a gene: 7.

The CDR3 here is CSVEAGYSEAFF. CDR3 nucleotides: TGCAGCGTTGAGGCAGGGTACTCTGAAGCTTTCTTT. The chain couples TRBV29-1 to TRBJ1-1; the D gene is possibly TRBD1 (5 bases). V dropped 3 bases and J dropped 6 bases, with 11 bases sitting between them. CDR1 SQVTM and CDR2 ANQGSEA come from the germline V gene. This CDR3 is 12 amino acids long.

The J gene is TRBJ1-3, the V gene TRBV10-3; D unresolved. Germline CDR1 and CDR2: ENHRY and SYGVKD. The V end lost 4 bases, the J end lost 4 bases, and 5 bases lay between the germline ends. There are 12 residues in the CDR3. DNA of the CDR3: TGTGCCATCAGTGGCCCGGGAAACACCATATATTTT. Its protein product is CAISGPGNTIYF.

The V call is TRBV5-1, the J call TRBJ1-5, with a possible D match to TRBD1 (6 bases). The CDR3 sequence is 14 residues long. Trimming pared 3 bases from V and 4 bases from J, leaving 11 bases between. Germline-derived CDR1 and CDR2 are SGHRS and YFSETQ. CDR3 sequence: CASSSGQPNQPQHF. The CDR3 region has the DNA TGCGCCAGCAGCTCCGGACAGCCAAATCAGCCCCAGCATTTT.

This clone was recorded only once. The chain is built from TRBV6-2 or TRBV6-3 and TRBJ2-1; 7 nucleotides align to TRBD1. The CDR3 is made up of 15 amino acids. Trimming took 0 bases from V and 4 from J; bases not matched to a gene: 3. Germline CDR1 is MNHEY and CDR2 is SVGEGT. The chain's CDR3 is CASSYSGTVYNEQFF. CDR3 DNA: TGTGCCAGCAGTTACTCCGGGACAGTGTACAATGAGCAGTTCTTC.

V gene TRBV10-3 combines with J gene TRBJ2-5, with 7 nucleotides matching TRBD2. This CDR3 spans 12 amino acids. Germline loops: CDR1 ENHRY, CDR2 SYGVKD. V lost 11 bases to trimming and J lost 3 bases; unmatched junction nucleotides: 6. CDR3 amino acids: CARSGEKETQYF. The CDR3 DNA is TGTGCCCGGAGCGGGGAGAAAGAGACCCAGTACTTC.

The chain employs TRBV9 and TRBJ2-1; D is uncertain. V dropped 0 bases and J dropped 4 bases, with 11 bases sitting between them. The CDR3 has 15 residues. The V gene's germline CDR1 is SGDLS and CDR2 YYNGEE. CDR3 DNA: TGTGCCAGCAGCGTAGACCGGGCGAGTTACAATGAGCAGTTCTTC. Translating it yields CASSVDRASYNEQFF. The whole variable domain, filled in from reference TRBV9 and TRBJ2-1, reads DSGVTQTPKHLITATGQRVTLRCSPRSGDLSVYWYQQSLDQGLQFLIQYYNGEERAKGNILERFSAQQFPDLHSELNLSSLELGDSALYFCASSVDRASYNEQFFGPGTRLTVL.

CDR3 DNA sequence: TGTGCCAGCTCTGAGGGCTCCTATAATTCACCCCTCCACTTT. It translates to CASSEGSYNSPLHF. The chain employs TRBV9 and TRBJ1-6; D is unclear. This CDR3 has 14 amino acids. Between the trimmed V and J ends, which lost 7 bases and 0 bases, there was a span of 8 bases. Germline assignment: CDR1 SGDLS and CDR2 YYNGEE.

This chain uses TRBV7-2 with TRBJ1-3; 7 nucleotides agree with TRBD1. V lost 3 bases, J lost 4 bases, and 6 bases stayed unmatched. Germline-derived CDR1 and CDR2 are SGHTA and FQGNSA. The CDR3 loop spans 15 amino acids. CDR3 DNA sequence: TGTGCCAGCAGCTTTACAGGGGCTGGAGGAAACACCATATATTTT. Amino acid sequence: CASSFTGAGGNTIYF.

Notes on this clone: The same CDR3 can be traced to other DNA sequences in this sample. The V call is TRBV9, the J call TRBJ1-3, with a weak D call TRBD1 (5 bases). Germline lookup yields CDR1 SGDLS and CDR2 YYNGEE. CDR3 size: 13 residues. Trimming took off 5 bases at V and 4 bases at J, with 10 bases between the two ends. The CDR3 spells CASSRGDGNTIYF. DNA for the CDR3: TGTGCCAGCAGTAGGGGTGACGGAAACACCATATATTTT.

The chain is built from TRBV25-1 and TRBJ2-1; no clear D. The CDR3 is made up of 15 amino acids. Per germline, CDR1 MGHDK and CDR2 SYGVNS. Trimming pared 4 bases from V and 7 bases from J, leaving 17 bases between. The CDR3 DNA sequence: TGTGCCAGCAGTGGGGCTAGAACAGTCGAAAATGAGCAGTTCTTC. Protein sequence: CASSGARTVENEQFF.

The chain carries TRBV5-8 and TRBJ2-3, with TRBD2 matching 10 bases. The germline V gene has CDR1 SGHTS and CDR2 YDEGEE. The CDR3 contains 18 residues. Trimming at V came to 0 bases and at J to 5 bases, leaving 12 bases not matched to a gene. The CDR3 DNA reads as TGTGCCAGCAGCTTGGACTCCTATAGCGGGGGGTCCGAAGATACGCAGTATTTT. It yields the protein CASSLDSYSGGSEDTQYF.

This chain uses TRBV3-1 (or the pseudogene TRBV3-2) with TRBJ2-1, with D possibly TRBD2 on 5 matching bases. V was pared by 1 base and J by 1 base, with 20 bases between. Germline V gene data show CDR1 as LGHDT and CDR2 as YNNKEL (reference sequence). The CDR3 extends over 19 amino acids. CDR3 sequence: CASSQVFASFRSSYNEQFF. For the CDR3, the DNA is TGTGCCAGCAGCCAAGTCTTCGCTAGCTTCAGATCTTCCTACAATGAGCAGTTCTTC.

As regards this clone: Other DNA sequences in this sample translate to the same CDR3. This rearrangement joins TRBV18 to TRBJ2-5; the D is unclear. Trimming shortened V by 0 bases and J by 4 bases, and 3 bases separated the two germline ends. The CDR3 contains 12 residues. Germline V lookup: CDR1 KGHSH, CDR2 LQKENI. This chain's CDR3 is CASSPPGETQYF. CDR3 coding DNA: TGTGCCAGCTCACCACCGGGAGAGACCCAGTACTTC. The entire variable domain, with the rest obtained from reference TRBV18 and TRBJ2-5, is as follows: NAGVMQNPRHLVRRRGQEARLRCSPMKGHSHVYWYRQLPEEGLKFMVYLQKENIIDESGMPKERFSAEFPKEGPSILRIQQVVRGDSAAYFCASSPPGETQYFGPGTRLLVL.